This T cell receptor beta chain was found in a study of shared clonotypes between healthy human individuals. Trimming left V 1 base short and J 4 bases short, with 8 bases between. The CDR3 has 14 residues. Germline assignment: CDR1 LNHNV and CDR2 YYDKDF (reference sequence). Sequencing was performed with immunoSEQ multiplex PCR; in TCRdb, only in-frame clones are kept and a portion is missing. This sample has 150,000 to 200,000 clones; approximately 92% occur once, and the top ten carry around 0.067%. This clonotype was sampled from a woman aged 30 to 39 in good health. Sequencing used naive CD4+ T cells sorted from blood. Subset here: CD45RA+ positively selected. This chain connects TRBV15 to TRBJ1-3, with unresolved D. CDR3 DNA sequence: TGTGCCACCAGCAGAGCCCGGTCCGGAAACACCATATATTTT. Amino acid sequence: CATSRARSGNTIYF.